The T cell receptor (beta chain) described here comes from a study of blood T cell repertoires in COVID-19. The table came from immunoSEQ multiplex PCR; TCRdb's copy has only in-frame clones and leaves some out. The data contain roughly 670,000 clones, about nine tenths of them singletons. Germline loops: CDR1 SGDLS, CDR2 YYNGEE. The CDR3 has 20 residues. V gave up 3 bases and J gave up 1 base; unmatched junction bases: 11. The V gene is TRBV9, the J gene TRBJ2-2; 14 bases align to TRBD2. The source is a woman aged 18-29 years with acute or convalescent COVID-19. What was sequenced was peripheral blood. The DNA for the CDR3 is TGTGCCAGCAGCGCCGTTCCGGGACTAGCGGGGGATGGGAACACCGGGGAGCTGTTTTTT. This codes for CASSAVPGLAGDGNTGELFF. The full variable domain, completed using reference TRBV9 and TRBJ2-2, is DSGVTQTPKHLITATGQRVTLRCSPRSGDLSVYWYQQSLDQGLQFLIQYYNGEERAKGNILERFSAQQFPDLHSELNLSSLELGDSALYFCASSAVPGLAGDGNTGELFFGEGSRLTVL.